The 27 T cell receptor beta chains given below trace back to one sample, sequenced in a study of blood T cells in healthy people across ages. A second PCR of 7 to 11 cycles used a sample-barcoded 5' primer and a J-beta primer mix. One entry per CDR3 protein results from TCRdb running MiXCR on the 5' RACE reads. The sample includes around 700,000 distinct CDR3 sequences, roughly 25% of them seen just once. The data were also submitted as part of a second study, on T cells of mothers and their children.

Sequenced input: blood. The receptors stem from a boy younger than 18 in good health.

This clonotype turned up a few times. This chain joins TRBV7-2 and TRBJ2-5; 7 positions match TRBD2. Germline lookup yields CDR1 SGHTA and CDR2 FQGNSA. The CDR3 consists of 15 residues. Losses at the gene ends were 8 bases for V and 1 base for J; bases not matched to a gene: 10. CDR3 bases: TGTGCCAGCGCCCGGGCTAGCGGCTCCCAAGAGACCCAGTACTTC. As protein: CASARASGSQETQYF.

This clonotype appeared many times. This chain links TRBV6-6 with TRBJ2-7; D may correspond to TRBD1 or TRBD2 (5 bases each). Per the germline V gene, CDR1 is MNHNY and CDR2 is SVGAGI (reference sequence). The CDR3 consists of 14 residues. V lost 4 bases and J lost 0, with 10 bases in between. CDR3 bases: TGTGCCAGCAGTTTCGGGACGGCCTCCTACGAGCAGTACTTC. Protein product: CASSFGTASYEQYF.

The CDR3 loop reads CATSDPYRVERETQYF. CDR3 bases: TGTGCCACCAGTGACCCATACAGGGTTGAGAGGGAGACCCAGTACTTC. V gene TRBV24-1 combines with J gene TRBJ2-1, with D possibly TRBD1 on 6 matching bases. Matching the DNA end better, TRBJ2-5 makes the J call doubtful. The length of the CDR3 is 16 residues. The germline gives CDR1 KGHDR, CDR2 SFDVKD.

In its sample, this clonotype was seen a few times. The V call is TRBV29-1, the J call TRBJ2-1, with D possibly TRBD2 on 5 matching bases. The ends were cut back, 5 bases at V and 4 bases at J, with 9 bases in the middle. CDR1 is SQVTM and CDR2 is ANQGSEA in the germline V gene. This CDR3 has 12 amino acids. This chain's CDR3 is CSVLEGYNEQFF. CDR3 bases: TGCAGCGTTTTAGAGGGATACAATGAGCAGTTCTTC.

CDR3 residues: CASSLVLAGGRQFF. In nucleotides, the CDR3 is TGTGCCAGCAGCTTAGTACTAGCGGGAGGTAGGCAGTTCTTC. The V call is TRBV7-9, the J call TRBJ2-5, with 12 nucleotides matching TRBD2. The J call could be wrong; TRBJ2-1 is a better fit for the DNA end. In germline, CDR1 is SEHNR, CDR2 FQNEAQ (reference sequence). The CDR3 contains 14 residues.

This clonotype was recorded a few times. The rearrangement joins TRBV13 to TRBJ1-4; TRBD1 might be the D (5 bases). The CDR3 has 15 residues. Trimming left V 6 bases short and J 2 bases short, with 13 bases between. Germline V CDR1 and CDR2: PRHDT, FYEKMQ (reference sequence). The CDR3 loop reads CASRQGLRTNEKLFF. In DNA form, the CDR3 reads TGTGCCAGCAGGCAGGGTTTGCGGACTAATGAAAAACTGTTTTTT.

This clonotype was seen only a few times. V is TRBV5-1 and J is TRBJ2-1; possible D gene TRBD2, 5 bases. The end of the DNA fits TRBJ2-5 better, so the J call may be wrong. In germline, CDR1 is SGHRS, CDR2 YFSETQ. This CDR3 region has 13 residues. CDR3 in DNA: TGCGCCAGCAGCGATGGCAGGAGGGAGACCCAGTACTTC. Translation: CASSDGRRETQYF.

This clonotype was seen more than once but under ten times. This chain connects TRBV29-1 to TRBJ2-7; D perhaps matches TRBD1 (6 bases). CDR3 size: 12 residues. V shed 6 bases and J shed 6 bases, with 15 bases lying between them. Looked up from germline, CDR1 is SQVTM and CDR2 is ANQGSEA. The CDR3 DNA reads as TGCAGCGTCGGACTGGACAGCCGCGAGCAGTACTTC. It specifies CSVGLDSREQYF.

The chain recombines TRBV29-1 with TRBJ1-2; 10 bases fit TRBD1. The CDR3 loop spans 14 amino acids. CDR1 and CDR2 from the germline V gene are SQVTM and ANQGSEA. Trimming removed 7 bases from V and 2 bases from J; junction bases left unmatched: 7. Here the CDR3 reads CSAGGQGYNYGYTF. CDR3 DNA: TGCAGCGCGGGGGGACAGGGGTACAACTATGGCTACACCTTC.

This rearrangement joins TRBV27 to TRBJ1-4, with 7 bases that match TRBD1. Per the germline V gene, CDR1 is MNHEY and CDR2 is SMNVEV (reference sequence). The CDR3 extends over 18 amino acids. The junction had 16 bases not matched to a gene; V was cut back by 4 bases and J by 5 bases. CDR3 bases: TGTGCCAGCAGTTCCTTAGGGACCCTAGGGGGCAGGAATGAAAAACTGTTTTTT. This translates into CASSSLGTLGGRNEKLFF.

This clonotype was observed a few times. CDR3 residues: CSAGHRGHGYTF. In DNA form, the CDR3 reads TGCAGTGCTGGTCACAGGGGACATGGCTACACCTTC. J is TRBJ1-2 and V is TRBV20-1; TRBD1 agrees at 7 bases. The CDR3 length is 12 residues. The V gene end was trimmed by 5 bases and the J gene end by 6 bases; junction bases not matched to a gene: 6. The V gene's germline CDR1 is DFQATT and CDR2 SNEGSKA (reference sequence).

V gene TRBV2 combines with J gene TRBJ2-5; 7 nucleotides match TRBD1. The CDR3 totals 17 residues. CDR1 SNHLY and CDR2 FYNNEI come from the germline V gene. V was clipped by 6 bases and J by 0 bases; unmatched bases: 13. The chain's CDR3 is CASRLPGQISYQETQYF. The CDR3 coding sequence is TGTGCCAGCAGATTACCGGGACAGATTTCGTACCAAGAGACCCAGTACTTC. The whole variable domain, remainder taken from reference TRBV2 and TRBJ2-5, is EPEVTQTPSHQVTQMGQEVILRCVPISNHLYFYWYRQILGQKVEFLVSFYNNEISEKSEIFDDQFSVERPDGSNFTLKIRSTKLEDSAMYFCASRLPGQISYQETQYFGPGTRLLVL.

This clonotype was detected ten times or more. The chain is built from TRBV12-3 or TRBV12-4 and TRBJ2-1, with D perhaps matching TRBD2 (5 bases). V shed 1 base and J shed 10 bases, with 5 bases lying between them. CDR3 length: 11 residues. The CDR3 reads CASSLGGEQFF. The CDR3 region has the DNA TGTGCCAGCAGTTTAGGCGGGGAGCAGTTCTTC.

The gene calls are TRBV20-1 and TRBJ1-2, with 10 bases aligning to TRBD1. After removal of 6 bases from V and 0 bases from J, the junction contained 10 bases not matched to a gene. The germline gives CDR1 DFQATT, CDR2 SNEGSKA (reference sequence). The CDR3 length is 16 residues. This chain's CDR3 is CSALEGTGDTNYGYTF. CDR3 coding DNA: TGCAGTGCCCTGGAAGGGACAGGGGACACTAACTATGGCTACACCTTC.

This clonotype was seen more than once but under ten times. The CDR3 bases are TGTGCCAGCAATATCAGGGGGGTGGGCTCCACCGGGGAGCTGTTTTTT. It encodes CASNIRGVGSTGELFF. The chain couples TRBV6-1 to TRBJ2-2, with D maybe TRBD1 (7 bases). Trimming took 7 bases from V and 4 from J, leaving 19 bases between them. The CDR3 totals 16 residues. Germline V gene sequence: CDR1 MNHNS, CDR2 SASEGT.

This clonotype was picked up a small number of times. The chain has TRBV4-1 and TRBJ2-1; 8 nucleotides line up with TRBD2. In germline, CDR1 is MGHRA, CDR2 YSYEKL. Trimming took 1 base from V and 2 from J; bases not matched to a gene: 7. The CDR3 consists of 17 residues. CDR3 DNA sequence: TGCGCCAGCAGCCAAGCGCTAGCGGGCTTTACCTACAATGAGCAGTTCTTC. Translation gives CASSQALAGFTYNEQFF.

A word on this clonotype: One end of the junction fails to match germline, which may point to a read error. CDR3 sequence: CAVSESQGFSPLHF. In DNA form, the CDR3 reads TGTGCCGTCAGTGAGTCCCAGGGTTTCTCACCCCTCCACTTT. The rearrangement uses TRBV10-3 and TRBJ1-6, with D perhaps matching TRBD1 (5 bases). The CDR3 totals 14 residues. Looked up from germline, CDR1 is ENHRY and CDR2 is SYGVKD.

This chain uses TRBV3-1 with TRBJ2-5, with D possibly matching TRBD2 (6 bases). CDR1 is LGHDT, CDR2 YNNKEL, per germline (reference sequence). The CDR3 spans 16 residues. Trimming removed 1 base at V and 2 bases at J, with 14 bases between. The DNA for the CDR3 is TGTGCCAGCAGCCAAGCGCCTAGCGCGGAGCAAGAGACCCAGTACTTC. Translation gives CASSQAPSAEQETQYF.

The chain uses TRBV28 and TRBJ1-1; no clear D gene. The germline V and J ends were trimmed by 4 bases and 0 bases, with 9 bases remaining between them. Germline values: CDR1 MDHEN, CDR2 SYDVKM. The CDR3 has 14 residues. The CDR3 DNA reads TGTGCCAGCAGTTGGGAAGTCGTGAACACTGAAGCTTTCTTT. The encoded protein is CASSWEVVNTEAFF. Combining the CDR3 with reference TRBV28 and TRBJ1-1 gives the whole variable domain DVKVTQSSRYLVKRTGEKVFLECVQDMDHENMFWYRQDPGLGLRLIYFSYDVKMKEKGDIPEGYSVSREKKERFSLILESASTNQTSMYLCASSWEVVNTEAFFGQGTRLTVV.

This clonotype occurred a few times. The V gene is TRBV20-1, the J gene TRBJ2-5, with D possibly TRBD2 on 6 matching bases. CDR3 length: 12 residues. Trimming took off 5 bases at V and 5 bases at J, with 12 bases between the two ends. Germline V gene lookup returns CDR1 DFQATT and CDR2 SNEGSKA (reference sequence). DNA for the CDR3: TGCAGTGCTTCGGGGGTCGGGGAGACCCAGTACTTC. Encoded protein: CSASGVGETQYF.

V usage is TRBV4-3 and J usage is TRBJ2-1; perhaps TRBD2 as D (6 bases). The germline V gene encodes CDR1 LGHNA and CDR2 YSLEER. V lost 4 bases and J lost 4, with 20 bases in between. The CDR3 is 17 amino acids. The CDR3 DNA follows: TGCGCCAGCAGCCTTCGACTAGAGAGCGCGTATTACAATGAGCAGTTCTTC. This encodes CASSLRLESAYYNEQFF.

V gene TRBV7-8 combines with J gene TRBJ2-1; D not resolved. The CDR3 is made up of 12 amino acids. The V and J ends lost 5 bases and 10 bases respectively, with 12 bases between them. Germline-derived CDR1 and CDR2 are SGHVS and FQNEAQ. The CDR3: CASSAGSPEQFF. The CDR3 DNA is TGTGCCAGCAGCGCCGGATCACCCGAGCAGTTCTTC.

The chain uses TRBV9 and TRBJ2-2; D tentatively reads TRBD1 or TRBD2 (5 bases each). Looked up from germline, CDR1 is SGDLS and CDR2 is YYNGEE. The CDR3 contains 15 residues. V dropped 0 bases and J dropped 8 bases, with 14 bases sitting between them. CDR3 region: CASSVAGPLGGELFF. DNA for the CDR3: TGTGCCAGCAGCGTAGCGGGGCCGCTTGGAGGGGAGCTGTTTTTT.

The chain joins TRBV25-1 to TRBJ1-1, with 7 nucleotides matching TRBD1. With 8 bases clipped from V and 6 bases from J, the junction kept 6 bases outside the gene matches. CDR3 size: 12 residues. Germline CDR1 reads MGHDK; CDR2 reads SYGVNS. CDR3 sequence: CASLEGGSEAFF. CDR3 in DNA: TGTGCCAGCTTGGAAGGGGGCTCTGAAGCTTTCTTT.

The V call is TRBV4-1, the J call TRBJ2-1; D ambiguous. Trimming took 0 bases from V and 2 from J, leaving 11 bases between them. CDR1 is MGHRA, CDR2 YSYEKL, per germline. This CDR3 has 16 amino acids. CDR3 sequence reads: CASSQDPEQAYNEQFF. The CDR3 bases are TGCGCCAGCAGCCAAGATCCGGAGCAGGCCTACAATGAGCAGTTCTTC.

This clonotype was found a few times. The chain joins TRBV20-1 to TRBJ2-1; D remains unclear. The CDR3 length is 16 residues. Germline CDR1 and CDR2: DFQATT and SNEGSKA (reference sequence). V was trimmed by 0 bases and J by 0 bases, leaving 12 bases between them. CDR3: CSARDRPISSYNEQFF. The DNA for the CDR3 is TGCAGTGCTAGAGATCGCCCCATAAGCTCCTACAATGAGCAGTTCTTC.

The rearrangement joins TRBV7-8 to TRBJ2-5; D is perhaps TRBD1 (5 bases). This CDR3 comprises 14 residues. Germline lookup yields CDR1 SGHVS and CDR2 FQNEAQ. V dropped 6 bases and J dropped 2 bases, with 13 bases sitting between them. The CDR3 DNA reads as TGTGCCAGCAGGCAGGGCGGAACTCAAGAGACCCAGTACTTC. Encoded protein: CASRQGGTQETQYF.